A selection of T cell receptor beta chains follows, all from one sample in a study of tumor-infiltrating lymphocytes in primary liver carcinoma. Each CDR3 protein is one row after TCRdb ran MiXCR on the multiplex PCR reads. The sample lists hundreds of thousands of distinct CDR3 sequences, 50% to 75% seen once, with around 15% in the top ten. The sample consisted of peripheral blood. These receptor sequences come from a woman between 25 and 40 years old with primary liver carcinoma and hepatitis B virus infection. Both conserved end residues are part of each CDR3. D genes are given only for firm matches. A clone size is listed for some rows: how often the clone was seen (once, few, many), or a class if it is expanded.

TRBV6-6	-	-	TRBJ1-5	CASSPPQGGKQPQHF	TGTGCCAGCAGTCCCCCCCAAGGCGGCAAACAGCCCCAGCATTTT
TRBV6-2/TRBV6-3	-	many	TRBJ2-1	CASSSESYSEQFF	TGTGCCAGCAGTTCCGAATCCTACAGTGAGCAGTTCTTC
TRBV11-2	-	-	TRBJ1-4	CASSLPGIATNEKLFF	TGTGCCAGCAGCCTTCCAGGGATTGCAACTAATGAGAAACTGTTTTTT
TRBV29-1	-	many	TRBJ1-2	CSVTGASYGYTF	TGCAGCGTGACGGGTGCGAGCTATGGCTACACCTTC
TRBV11-2	-	-	TRBJ1-1	CTSSLGPGLTEASF	TGTACCAGCAGCTTAGGACCAGGGCTCACTGAAGCTTCCTTT
TRBV6-4	-	few	TRBJ2-7	CASSVALGYEQYF	TGTGCCAGCAGTGTTGCCCTGGGCTACGAGCAGTACTTC
TRBV4-1	-	many	TRBJ2-2	CASSQYRGELFF	TGCGCCAGCAGCCAATATAGAGGGGAGCTGTTTTTT
TRBV28	-	-	TRBJ2-1	CASSSPGNWETQFF	TGTGCCAGCAGTTCTCCGGGAAATTGGGAGACCCAGTTCTTC
TRBV5-4	TRBD1	few	TRBJ2-7	CASSLGQTGGQNEQYF	TGTGCCAGCAGCTTGGGGCAAACAGGGGGCCAGAACGAGCAGTACTTC
TRBV4-1	-	-	TRBJ1-2	CASSQAQGSGGYTF	TGCGCCAGCAGCCAAGCACAGGGAAGTGGTGGCTACACCTTC
TRBV30	TRBD1	-	TRBJ2-5	CAWSYRGETQYF	TGTGCCTGGAGTTACAGGGGAGAGACCCAGTACTTC
TRBV12-3/TRBV12-4	TRBD2	many	TRBJ2-2	CASSFVNIAGVSTGELFF	TGTGCCAGCAGTTTTGTGAACATAGCGGGAGTGAGCACCGGGGAGCTGTTTTTT
TRBV7-9	-	-	TRBJ2-7	CASGYIRGEQYF	TGTGCCAGCGGTTACATTAGGGGCGAGCAGTACTTC
TRBV28	-	once	TRBJ1-4	CASGQATNEKLFF	TGTGCCAGCGGCCAGGCAACTAATGAAAAACTGTTTTTT
TRBV6-5	-	-	TRBJ1-5	CASSDPPQPQHF	TGTGCCAGCTCAGACCCCCCTCAGCCCCAGCATTTT
TRBV5-6	-	-	TRBJ1-2	CASSSRTNFNYGYTF	TGTGCCAGCAGCTCCAGGACCAACTTTAACTATGGCTACACCTTC
TRBV28	TRBD1	-	TRBJ1-5	CASSLGDRYIQPQHF	TGTGCCAGCAGTTTGGGGGACAGATACATTCAGCCCCAGCATTTT
TRBV11-2	-	-	TRBJ2-4	CATTRTNSWSSTQYF	TGTGCCACCACTCGGACTAACTCCTGGTCGAGCACTCAGTACTTC
TRBV11-2	-	many	TRBJ1-5	CASSLEDNQPQHF	TGTGCCAGCAGCTTAGAAGATAATCAGCCCCAGCATTTT